The next 25 T cell receptor beta chains were all read from a single sample in a study of lymphopenia after photon versus proton radiotherapy. The assay was immunoSEQ multiplex PCR, and TCRdb's table has in-frame clones only and misses some. The table includes 77,000 or so clones, around 82% detected once. Sequences were derived from peripheral blood, sampled from a patient treated with proton-based radiotherapy. The receptors shown here come from a man aged 60-69 years with pancreatic cancer.

J is TRBJ1-2 and V is TRBV5-6, with D uncertain. In germline, CDR1 is SGHDT, CDR2 YYEEEE. The ends were cut back, 0 bases at V and 8 bases at J, with 8 bases in the middle. CDR3 length: 12 residues. This CDR3 reads CASSLGGRGYTF. The CDR3, as DNA: TGTGCCAGCAGCTTGGGAGGTAGGGGCTACACCTTC.

The rearrangement joins TRBV4-3 to TRBJ2-3, with D unresolved. The CDR3 consists of 15 residues. Trimming stripped 1 base from V and 4 bases from J, with 12 bases between. Per germline, CDR1 LGHNA and CDR2 YSLEER. DNA for the CDR3: TGCGCCAGCAGCCAAGCGGATGCGAGCGCAGATACGCAGTATTTT. Amino acid sequence: CASSQADASADTQYF.

The rearrangement uses TRBV18 and TRBJ2-3, with 8 positions matching TRBD1. The length of the CDR3 is 16 residues. CDR1 and CDR2 from the germline V gene are KGHSH and LQKENI. V lost 6 bases and J lost 1; bases outside the gene matches: 9. The CDR3 spells CASSPIGQGGTDTQYF. Here the CDR3 DNA reads TGTGCCAGCTCCCCGATCGGACAGGGCGGCACAGATACGCAGTATTTT.

V usage is TRBV11-3 and J usage is TRBJ1-1, with D possibly being TRBD1 (6 bases). Germline V gene data show CDR1 as SGHNT and CDR2 as YENEEA. The CDR3 runs to 14 residues. The V end lost 1 base, the J end lost 4 bases, and 10 bases lay between the germline ends. The CDR3 is CASSLGRGSTEAFF. CDR3 DNA sequence: TGTGCCAGCAGCTTAGGGAGGGGGTCCACTGAAGCTTTCTTT.

V gene TRBV30 combines with J gene TRBJ1-2, with a weak D call TRBD1 (5 bases). Trimming stripped 7 bases from V and 2 bases from J, with 20 bases between. The CDR3 has 15 residues. Germline assignment: CDR1 GTSNPN and CDR2 SVGIG (reference sequence). CDR3 region: CALEVGRPGNYGYTF. CDR3 DNA: TGTGCCTTGGAGGTGGGTCGTCCAGGGAACTATGGCTACACCTTC.

The chain employs TRBV28 and TRBJ2-7, with D perhaps matching TRBD2 (6 bases). V lost 6 bases to trimming and J lost 7 bases, with 19 bases between them. CDR3 length equals 14 residues. CDR1 is MDHEN, CDR2 SYDVKM, per germline. In DNA, the CDR3 is TGTGCCAGCAGGTCTGGGGGGACCGCTACGGAGCAGTACTTC. Translation gives CASRSGGTATEQYF.

The CDR3 is CASSLMSGSHNEQFF. CDR3 DNA: TGTGCCAGCAGCTTAATGTCTGGCAGCCACAATGAGCAGTTCTTC. The genes are TRBV7-9 and TRBJ2-1; no firm D call. The CDR3 extends over 15 amino acids. CDR1 and CDR2 from the germline V gene are SEHNR and FQNEAQ (reference sequence). V gave up 2 bases and J gave up 5 bases, with 13 bases separating them. The whole variable domain, filled in from reference TRBV7-9 and TRBJ2-1, reads DTGVSQNPRHKITKRGQNVTFRCDPISEHNRLYWYRQTLGQGPEFLTYFQNEAQLEKSRLLSDRFSAERPKGSFSTLEIQRTEQGDSAMYLCASSLMSGSHNEQFFGPGTRLTVL.

V and J are TRBV5-8 and TRBJ1-5; D may be TRBD1 (5 bases). The CDR3 consists of 14 residues. Germline lookup yields CDR1 SGHTS and CDR2 YDEGEE. V shed 6 bases and J shed 2 bases, with 12 bases lying between them. CDR3 sequence reads: CASTRRVGNQPQHF. The CDR3, as DNA: TGTGCCAGCACCCGCAGGGTGGGCAATCAGCCCCAGCATTTT.

A few counts support this clone. At one boundary the junction diverges from the germline segment, which might be a read error. CDR3 region: CASRQPGQVPNF. DNA of the CDR3: TGTGCCAGCAGGCAACCGGGACAGGTACCAAACTTC. V usage is TRBV28 and J usage is TRBJ2-7; 8 positions agree with TRBD1. From germline, CDR1 is MDHEN and CDR2 SYDVKM. The CDR3 is 12 residues long.

The rearrangement links TRBV27 to TRBJ2-7, with D possibly being TRBD2 (6 bases). CDR3 length: 15 residues. The germline V gene has CDR1 MNHEY and CDR2 SMNVEV (reference sequence). V lost 4 bases, J lost 3 bases, and 16 bases lay in between. The CDR3 DNA reads as TGTGCCAGCAGTTCATTTGTAGAGGGAGGCTACGAGCAGTACTTC. Translating it yields CASSSFVEGGYEQYF.

CDR3 nucleotides: TGTGCCAGCAGCCAAGTGTCTCGCGGGACAGGGAACAATCAGCCCCAGCATTTT. The encoded protein is CASSQVSRGTGNNQPQHF. J is TRBJ1-5 and V is TRBV4-2, with 9 bases that match TRBD1. V was clipped by 1 base and J by 3 bases; unmatched bases: 10. The CDR3 is 18 amino acids. Per germline, CDR1 LGHNA and CDR2 YNFKEQ.

The V and J genes are TRBV11-2 and TRBJ2-3; 7 bases align to TRBD1. The CDR3 contains 15 residues. V shed 5 bases, J shed 5 bases, and the junction held 10 bases outside the gene matches. Germline CDR1 is SGHAT and CDR2 is FQNNGV. Here the CDR3 DNA reads TGTGCCAGCAGCCGTATCAGGGGGTTGAGAGATACGCAGTATTTT. Translation gives CASSRIRGLRDTQYF.

The chain employs TRBV6-5 and TRBJ1-2, with D maybe TRBD1 (6 bases). V shed 0 bases and J shed 2 bases, with 7 bases lying between them. This CDR3 contains 14 residues. Germline values: CDR1 MNHEY, CDR2 SVGAGI. CDR3 region: CASSYSGQNYGYTF. CDR3 nucleotide sequence: TGTGCCAGCAGTTACTCCGGACAGAACTATGGCTACACCTTC.

Details on this clone: Other DNA sequences in this sample translate to the same CDR3. The V and J genes are TRBV5-1 and TRBJ2-2; the D is unclear. The CDR3 is 13 amino acids. Germline V lookup: CDR1 SGHRS, CDR2 YFSETQ. Trimming pared 3 bases from V and 4 bases from J, leaving 7 bases between. The CDR3 DNA reads TGCGCCAGCAGCTCGACAATCACCGGGGAGCTGTTTTTT. Protein product: CASSSTITGELFF. The complete variable domain, with remaining parts taken from reference TRBV5-1 and TRBJ2-2, reads KAGVTQTPRYLIKTRGQQVTLSCSPISGHRSVSWYQQTPGQGLQFLFEYFSETQRNKGNFPGRFSGRQFSNSRSEMNVSTLELGDSALYLCASSSTITGELFFGEGSRLTVL.

The chain couples TRBV2 to TRBJ2-1; no definite D call. In germline, CDR1 is SNHLY, CDR2 FYNNEI. V was pared by 3 bases and J by 2 bases, with 11 bases between. The CDR3 runs 15 residues. The CDR3 loop reads CASSENRETYNEQFF. CDR3 nucleotide sequence: TGTGCCAGCAGTGAGAACAGAGAAACCTACAATGAGCAGTTCTTC.

The table lists this clone with a count of one. CDR3 sequence: CASSVRPTQAGARNEQFF. The CDR3 region has the DNA TGTGCCAGCAGCGTAAGGCCCACTCAAGCGGGAGCTCGCAATGAGCAGTTCTTC. The genes are TRBV9 and TRBJ2-1; 8 positions agree with TRBD2. The CDR3 runs to 18 residues. Germline lookup yields CDR1 SGDLS and CDR2 YYNGEE. The V gene end was trimmed by 1 base and the J gene end by 6 bases; junction bases not matched to a gene: 15.

This clone appeared once. The gene calls are TRBV7-6 and TRBJ1-3; D remains ambiguous. The germline V gene encodes CDR1 SGHVS and CDR2 FNYEAQ. V was pared by 1 base and J by 1 base, with 11 bases between. The CDR3 spans 16 residues. CDR3 sequence reads: CASSLGYEGSGNTIYF. The DNA of the CDR3 is TGTGCCAGCAGCTTAGGTTACGAGGGTTCTGGAAACACCATATATTTT.

This chain connects TRBV4-1 to TRBJ1-5; 7 bases match TRBD1. This CDR3 region has 15 residues. CDR1 and CDR2 from the germline V gene are MGHRA and YSYEKL. J was trimmed by 11 bases and V by 0 bases; bases with no gene match: 10. The CDR3 here is CASSQDDREGRSQHF. The CDR3 coding sequence is TGCGCCAGCAGCCAAGATGACAGGGAAGGTAGGTCCCAGCATTTT.

In this sample, this clone turned up a few times. The J gene is TRBJ1-3, the V gene TRBV19, with D uncertain. CDR3 length: 11 amino acids. Per germline, CDR1 LNHDA and CDR2 SQIVND (reference sequence). V dropped 9 bases and J dropped 3 bases, with 6 bases sitting between them. The CDR3 sequence is CASLIGNTIYF. CDR3 nucleotide sequence: TGTGCCAGCCTCATTGGAAACACCATATATTTT. Full variable domain (outside the CDR3, taken from reference TRBV19 and TRBJ1-3): DGGITQSPKYLFRKEGQNVTLSCEQNLNHDAMYWYRQDPGQGLRLIYYSQIVNDFQKGDIAEGYSVSREKKESFPLTVTSAQKNPTAFYLCASLIGNTIYFGEGSWLTVV.

This clone was counted only a few times. The rearrangement links TRBV4-1 to TRBJ2-3; the match to TRBD2 covers 12 bases. V shed 4 bases and J 6 bases; nucleotides not matched to a gene: 8. CDR3 length: 16 amino acids. Germline V gene lookup returns CDR1 MGHRA and CDR2 YSYEKL. The DNA of the CDR3 is TGCGCCAGCAGCCCCTTGGGGCTAGCGGGAGGGGATACGCAGTATTTT. Translation: CASSPLGLAGGDTQYF.

V usage is TRBV28 and J usage is TRBJ1-1; D gene unclear. V was cut by 5 bases and J by 5 bases, with 24 bases left in between. This CDR3 has 17 amino acids. Germline CDR1 MDHEN, CDR2 SYDVKM. This CDR3 reads CASSPPRGRGMGTEAFF. In DNA form, the CDR3 reads TGTGCCAGCAGTCCCCCCAGAGGGCGAGGAATGGGAACTGAAGCTTTCTTT.

This chain links TRBV6-1 with TRBJ1-5; no clear D. The CDR3 runs to 12 residues. V lost 7 bases, J lost 7 bases, and 11 bases lay in between. CDR1 MNHNS and CDR2 SASEGT come from the germline V gene. The DNA for the CDR3 is TGTGCCAGCAAAGTCACGGGGCAGCCCCAGCATTTT. Amino acids: CASKVTGQPQHF.

The V call is TRBV7-9, the J call TRBJ2-7; no reliable D call. Germline CDR1 SEHNR, CDR2 FQNEAQ (reference sequence). V gave up 3 bases and J gave up 0 bases, with 9 bases separating them. CDR3 length: 14 residues. The CDR3 DNA reads TGTGCCAGCAGCTTCGACCAGATCTCCTACGAGCAGTACTTC. This encodes CASSFDQISYEQYF.

This chain's CDR3 is CASSEAPAGGTDTQYF. The CDR3 DNA follows: TGTGCCAGCAGTGAAGCGCCAGCGGGAGGCACAGATACGCAGTATTTT. V is TRBV2 and J is TRBJ2-3; TRBD2 agrees at 8 bases. Per the germline V gene, CDR1 is SNHLY and CDR2 is FYNNEI. V gave up 0 bases and J gave up 1 base; unmatched junction bases: 3. The CDR3 spans 16 residues.

The rearrangement uses TRBV29-1 and TRBJ2-5; D is perhaps TRBD2 (5 bases). This CDR3 is built from 11 residues. Trimming pared 3 bases from V and 10 bases from J, leaving 12 bases between. The germline V gene has CDR1 SQVTM and CDR2 ANQGSEA. In DNA, the CDR3 is TGCAGCGTTGACGTCGGGGATAGCCAGTACTTC. It yields the protein CSVDVGDSQYF.